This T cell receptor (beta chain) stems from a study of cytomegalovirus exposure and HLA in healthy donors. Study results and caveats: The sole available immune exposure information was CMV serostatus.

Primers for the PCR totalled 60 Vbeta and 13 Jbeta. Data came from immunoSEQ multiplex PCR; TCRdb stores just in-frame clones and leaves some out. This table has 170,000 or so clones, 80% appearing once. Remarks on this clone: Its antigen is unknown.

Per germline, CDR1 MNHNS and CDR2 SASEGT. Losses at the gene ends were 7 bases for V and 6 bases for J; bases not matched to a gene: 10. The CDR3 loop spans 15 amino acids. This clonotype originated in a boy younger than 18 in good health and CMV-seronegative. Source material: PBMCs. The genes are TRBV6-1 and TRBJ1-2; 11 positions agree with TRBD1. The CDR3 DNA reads TGTGCCAGCACTCACCGGGACAGGGGGTTTAATGGCTACACCTTC. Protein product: CASTHRDRGFNGYTF.